This T cell receptor beta chain was recovered during a study of blood T cell repertoires in COVID-19. As for the study in general: The cDNA or gDNA used as material had been derived from T cells, B-cell-depleted T cells, or PBMCs.

Germline lookup yields CDR1 SGHRS and CDR2 YFSETQ. CDR3 length equals 14 residues. With 4 bases clipped from V and 0 bases from J, the junction kept 4 bases outside the gene matches. With respect to this clone: The same CDR3 is also encoded by other DNA sequences in this sample.

The table came from immunoSEQ multiplex PCR; TCRdb's copy has only in-frame clones and leaves some out. The data hold some 300,000 clones, with approximately 90% observed a single time. This TCR was recovered from a woman aged 45-65 years with COVID-19, enrolled during active disease. Source material: peripheral blood. The J gene is TRBJ2-7, the V gene TRBV5-1, with 7 bases aligning to TRBD2. For the CDR3, the DNA is TGCGCCAGCAGCCCCGGCGGGAGCTCCTACGAGCAGTACTTC. This sequence encodes CASSPGGSSYEQYF.